Each of the 13 T cell receptor beta chains below was sequenced from the same sample in a study of T cells in Graves' hyperthyroidism and ophthalmopathy. RNA transcripts served as the template for amplifying TCR beta CDR3 regions. The TCR CDR3 first-round RT-PCR relied on the HTBI primer set. One entry per CDR3 protein results from TCRdb running MiXCR on the multiplex PCR reads. The repertoire holds under 350,000 distinct CDR3 sequences, 15% to 20% seen once, with 45% to 55% in the top ten. Material: blood. These receptors were collected from a woman in her forties or fifties with Graves' hyperthyroidism.

The chain links TRBV7-2 to TRBJ2-1; 8 positions agree with TRBD2. Germline V lookup: CDR1 SGHTA, CDR2 FQGNSA. The CDR3 consists of 13 residues. With V trimmed by 5 bases and J by 8 bases, 5 bases remained unmatched. The CDR3 DNA is TGTGCCAGCAGCCCCGGACTAGCAGATGAGCAGTTCTTC. Its protein product is CASSPGLADEQFF.

The CDR3 loop is CASSHMGQTYGYTF. The CDR3 region has the DNA TGTGCCAGCAGTCATATGGGACAGACTTATGGCTACACCTTC. V is TRBV2 and J is TRBJ1-2; TRBD1 agrees at 7 bases. Germline V gives CDR1 SNHLY, CDR2 FYNNEI. J gave up 5 bases and V 5 bases, and 8 bases lay outside the gene matches. The CDR3 is made up of 14 amino acids.

This clonotype was counted a few times. The chain carries TRBV27 and TRBJ1-2; 10 bases align to TRBD1. V was pared by 5 bases and J by 6 bases, with 9 bases of the junction left unmatched. Per germline, CDR1 MNHEY and CDR2 SMNVEV (reference sequence). The CDR3 loop spans 15 amino acids. The CDR3 region has the DNA TGTGCCAGCAGTGCCATGACAGGGGGCGCGGATGGCTACACCTTC. It yields the protein CASSAMTGGADGYTF.

This clonotype has a handful of counts. The rearrangement uses TRBV20-1 and TRBJ1-5; 7 positions match TRBD1. CDR1 is DFQATT, CDR2 SNEGSKA, per germline (reference sequence). The junction had 4 bases not matched to a gene; V was cut back by 3 bases and J by 5 bases. This CDR3 region has 13 residues. Here the CDR3 reads CSASGDSYQPQHF. CDR3 DNA: TGCAGTGCTAGTGGGGACAGTTATCAGCCCCAGCATTTT.

V is TRBV12-3 or TRBV12-4 and J is TRBJ1-4, with 7 bases lining up with TRBD1. This CDR3 is built from 15 residues. J lost 6 bases, V lost 5 bases, and 9 bases had no gene match. CDR3 nucleotide sequence: TGTGCCAGCAGTCTGGGGTCCGGACAGGATGAAAAACTGTTTTTT. It encodes CASSLGSGQDEKLFF.

This clonotype was seen many times. The chain recombines TRBV10-3 with TRBJ1-2; D gene ambiguous. Germline CDR1 is ENHRY and CDR2 is SYGVKD. The V and J ends lost 7 bases and 5 bases respectively, with 20 bases between them. This CDR3 has 15 residues. As DNA, the CDR3 is TGTGCCATCAATGGGCAGAATGACAATTATTATGGCTACACCTTC. It translates to CAINGQNDNYYGYTF.

The chain carries TRBV15 and TRBJ1-2, with no clear D. The CDR3 is 14 residues long. Trimming cost V 3 bases and J 3 bases, with 11 bases left between them. CDR1 and CDR2 from the germline V gene are LNHNV and YYDKDF (reference sequence). CDR3 DNA sequence: TGTGCCACCAGCAGTCCCGACGGACACTATGGCTACACCTTC. It encodes CATSSPDGHYGYTF. The entire variable domain, with the rest obtained from reference TRBV15 and TRBJ1-2, is as follows: DAMVIQNPRYQVTQFGKPVTLSCSQTLNHNVMYWYQQKSSQAPKLLFHYYDKDFNNEADTPDNFQSRRPNTSFCFLDIRSPGLGDTAMYLCATSSPDGHYGYTFGSGTRLTVV.

The chain combines TRBV5-4 with TRBJ2-7, with TRBD1 matching 10 bases. The V gene end was trimmed by 5 bases and the J gene end by 5 bases; junction bases not matched to a gene: 7. The CDR3 totals 14 residues. Germline CDR1 and CDR2: SGHNT and YYREEE (reference sequence). This chain's CDR3 is CASSPGTGANEQYV. CDR3 DNA sequence: TGTGCCAGCAGTCCCGGGACAGGGGCCAACGAGCAGTACGTC.

Regarding this clonotype: A much more abundant neighbour one base away suggests this may be a read error. The chain combines TRBV3-1 with TRBJ2-1, with a tentative D call TRBD2 (7 bases). Germline V CDR1 and CDR2: LGHDT, YNNKEL (reference sequence). The CDR3 length is 14 residues. V lost 6 bases and J 10 bases, leaving 19 bases between the germline ends. The CDR3 protein is CASRKARGAGEQFF. CDR3 DNA sequence: TGTGCCAGCAGAAAGGCTCGGGGGGCGGGGGAGCAGTTCTTC.

The chain carries TRBV6-5 and TRBJ2-3; 8 bases match TRBD2. J was trimmed by 7 bases and V by 0 bases; bases with no gene match: 12. This CDR3 is 17 amino acids long. The germline V gene encodes CDR1 MNHEY and CDR2 SVGAGI. CDR3 amino acids: CASSYSLRGGVSNTQYF. The CDR3 coding sequence is TGTGCCAGCAGTTACTCCCTACGGGGGGGGGTCAGCAATACGCAGTATTTT.

The rearrangement links TRBV5-1 to TRBJ1-2; TRBD1 aligns across 10 bases. V shed 4 bases, J shed 7 bases, and the junction held 10 bases outside the gene matches. The CDR3 length is 15 residues. The germline V gene has CDR1 SGHRS and CDR2 YFSETQ. This CDR3 reads CASSVRQGAGGGYTF. For the CDR3, the DNA is TGCGCCAGCAGCGTTCGACAGGGGGCTGGCGGTGGCTACACCTTC. Full variable domain (rest looked up from reference TRBV5-1 and TRBJ1-2): KAGVTQTPRYLIKTRGQQVTLSCSPISGHRSVSWYQQTPGQGLQFLFEYFSETQRNKGNFPGRFSGRQFSNSRSEMNVSTLELGDSALYLCASSVRQGAGGGYTFGSGTRLTVV.

Ten or more counts support this clonotype. In nucleotides, the CDR3 is TGTGCCAGCAGCCAAGTTAGGGGGGGGAGCACAGATACGCAGTATTTT. Its translation: CASSQVRGGSTDTQYF. J is TRBJ2-3 and V is TRBV3-1, with a tentative D call TRBD2 (7 bases). V dropped 1 base and J dropped 0 bases, with 11 bases sitting between them. The length of the CDR3 is 16 residues. CDR1 and CDR2 from the germline V gene are LGHDT and YNNKEL (reference sequence).

This clonotype was detected many times. V usage is TRBV30 and J usage is TRBJ1-1, with a weak D call TRBD1 (6 bases). Germline V lookup: CDR1 GTSNPN, CDR2 SVGIG (reference sequence). Trimming removed 2 bases at V and 4 bases at J, with 8 bases between. The CDR3 consists of 12 residues. Here the CDR3 reads CAWSKGVTEAFF. The CDR3 region has the DNA TGTGCCTGGAGTAAGGGGGTCACTGAAGCTTTCTTT.